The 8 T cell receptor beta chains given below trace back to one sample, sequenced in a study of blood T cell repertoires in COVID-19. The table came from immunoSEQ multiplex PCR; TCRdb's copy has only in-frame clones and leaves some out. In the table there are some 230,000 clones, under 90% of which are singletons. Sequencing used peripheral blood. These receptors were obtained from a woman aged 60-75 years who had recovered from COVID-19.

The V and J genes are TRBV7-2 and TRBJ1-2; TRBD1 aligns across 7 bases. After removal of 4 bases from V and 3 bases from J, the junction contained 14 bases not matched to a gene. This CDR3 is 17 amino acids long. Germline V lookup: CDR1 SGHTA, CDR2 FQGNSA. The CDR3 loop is CASSSTQSDRSYYGYTF. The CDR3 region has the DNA TGTGCCAGCAGCTCAACACAATCGGACAGGTCTTACTATGGCTACACCTTC.

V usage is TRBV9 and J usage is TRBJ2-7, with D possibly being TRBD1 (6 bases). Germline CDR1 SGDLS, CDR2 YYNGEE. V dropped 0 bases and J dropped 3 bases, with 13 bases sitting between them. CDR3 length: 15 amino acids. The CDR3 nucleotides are TGTGCCAGCAGCGTAGGAGGGGGTTCCGACTACGAGCAGTACTTC. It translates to CASSVGGGSDYEQYF.

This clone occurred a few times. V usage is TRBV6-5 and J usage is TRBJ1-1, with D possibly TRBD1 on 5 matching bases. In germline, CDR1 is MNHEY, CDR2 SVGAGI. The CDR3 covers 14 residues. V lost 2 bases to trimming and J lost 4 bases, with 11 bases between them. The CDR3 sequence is CASSYKGRSTEAFF. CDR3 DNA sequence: TGTGCCAGCAGTTACAAGGGGCGAAGCACTGAAGCTTTCTTT.

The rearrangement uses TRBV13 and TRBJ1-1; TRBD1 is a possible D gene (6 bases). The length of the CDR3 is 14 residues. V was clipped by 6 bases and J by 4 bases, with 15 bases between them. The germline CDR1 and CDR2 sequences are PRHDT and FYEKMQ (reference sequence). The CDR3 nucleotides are TGTGCCAGCAGAATAGGACAGCGGGGCACTGAAGCTTTCTTT. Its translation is CASRIGQRGTEAFF.

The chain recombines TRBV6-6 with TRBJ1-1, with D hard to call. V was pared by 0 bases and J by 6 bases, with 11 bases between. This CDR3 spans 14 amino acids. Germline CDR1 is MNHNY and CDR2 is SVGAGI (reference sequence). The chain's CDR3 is CASSYSRDVAEAFF. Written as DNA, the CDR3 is TGTGCCAGCAGTTACTCGAGGGATGTGGCTGAAGCTTTCTTT.

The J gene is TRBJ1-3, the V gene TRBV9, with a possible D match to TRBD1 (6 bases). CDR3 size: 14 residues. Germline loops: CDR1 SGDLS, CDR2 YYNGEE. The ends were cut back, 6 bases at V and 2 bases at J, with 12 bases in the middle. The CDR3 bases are TGTGCCAGCAACAGGGCGGCAACTGGAAACACCATATATTTT. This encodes CASNRAATGNTIYF.

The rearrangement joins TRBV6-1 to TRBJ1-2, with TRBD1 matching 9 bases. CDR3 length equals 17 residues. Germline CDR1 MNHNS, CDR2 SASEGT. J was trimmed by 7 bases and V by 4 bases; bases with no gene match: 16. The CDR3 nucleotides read TGTGCCAGCAGTGGCCTCGGGACAGGGTACCAAGGAGTTGGCTACACCTTC. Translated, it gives CASSGLGTGYQGVGYTF.

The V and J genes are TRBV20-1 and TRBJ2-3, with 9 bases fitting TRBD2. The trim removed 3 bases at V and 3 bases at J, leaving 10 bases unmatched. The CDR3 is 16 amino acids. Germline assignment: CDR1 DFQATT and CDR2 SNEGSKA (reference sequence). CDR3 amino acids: CSASGRGGGATDTQYF. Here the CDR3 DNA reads TGCAGTGCTAGTGGCCGTGGCGGGGGGGCTACAGATACGCAGTATTTT.